Each of the 5 T cell receptor beta chains below was sequenced from the same sample in a study of shared clonotypes between healthy human individuals. Sequenced by immunoSEQ multiplex PCR; TCRdb stores in-frame clones only, minus some. The repertoire holds a few million clones, with approximately 92% as singletons. Sequenced material: naive CD4+ T cells sorted from blood. The subset here: CD45RA+ positively selected. All receptors come from a young man in good health.

The gene calls are TRBV11-1 and TRBJ1-2; D not certain. The ends were cut back, 1 base at V and 7 bases at J, with 10 bases in the middle. The CDR3 spans 13 residues. Per germline, CDR1 SGHAT and CDR2 FQDESV (reference sequence). The chain's CDR3 is CASSLEGLGGYTF. The CDR3 region has the DNA TGTGCCAGCAGCTTAGAGGGCCTCGGTGGCTACACCTTC.

This clone came up once. DNA of the CDR3: TGTGCCTGGACCCCGACATCGAACTCCTATAATTCACCCCTCCACTTT. Translation: CAWTPTSNSYNSPLHF. The V call is TRBV30, the J call TRBJ1-6; D is unresolved. V was trimmed by 4 bases and J by 0 bases, leaving 13 bases between them. Germline V gene data show CDR1 as GTSNPN and CDR2 as SVGIG (reference sequence). This CDR3 is built from 16 residues.

This clone has just one count. The J gene is TRBJ2-1, the V gene TRBV29-1; TRBD1 is a possible D gene (5 bases). V was cut by 7 bases and J by 0 bases, with 16 bases left in between. This CDR3 is built from 15 residues. Germline CDR1 and CDR2: SQVTM and ANQGSEA. CDR3 sequence: CSATAGLLSYNEQFF. DNA for the CDR3: TGCAGCGCCACCGCAGGGCTACTCTCCTACAATGAGCAGTTCTTC.

This sequence joins TRBV5-1 and TRBJ1-5; D gene unclear. The germline V gene encodes CDR1 SGHRS and CDR2 YFSETQ. V lost 4 bases and J lost 2, with 7 bases in between. The CDR3 sequence is 13 residues long. The CDR3 reads CASSDDGNQPQHF. The CDR3 DNA reads TGCGCCAGCAGCGACGATGGCAATCAGCCCCAGCATTTT. Using reference TRBV5-1 and TRBJ1-5 for the parts outside the CDR3, the full variable domain is KAGVTQTPRYLIKTRGQQVTLSCSPISGHRSVSWYQQTPGQGLQFLFEYFSETQRNKGNFPGRFSGRQFSNSRSEMNVSTLELGDSALYLCASSDDGNQPQHFGDGTRLSIL.

Worth noting for this clone: In the same sample, other DNA sequences code for this CDR3. The chain has TRBV6-1 and TRBJ1-6; D call uncertain. V lost 1 base and J 6 bases, leaving 13 bases between the germline ends. The germline V gene has CDR1 MNHNS and CDR2 SASEGT. This CDR3 is built from 16 residues. The CDR3 region is CASSEGARGGNSPLHF. The CDR3 coding sequence is TGTGCCAGCAGTGAAGGGGCGCGGGGAGGTAATTCACCCCTCCACTTT.